The following is a T cell receptor (beta chain) sequence with its context. Its matching antigen is unknown. The CDR3 runs to 16 residues. Germline CDR1 is SGHNT and CDR2 is YYREEE (reference sequence). V lost 0 bases and J 3 bases, leaving 15 bases between the germline ends. This sample is drawn from a study of T cell clones after liver transplantation. Overall study: HCV positivity affected three of eight recipients; the rest lacked autoimmune or viral indications.

Findings and caveats of the study: Conclusions were preliminary, with small, heterogeneous patient groups.

Profiling relied on immunoSEQ multiplex PCR, and the TCRdb table lists in-frame clones only, not all of them. The sample lists tens of thousands of clones, 83% occurring once. The sample was CD4+ T cells from blood, taken at the 22-month timepoint. This sequence originates from a human patient who received a liver transplant. Part of the T cells may come from the graft donor. The chain is built from TRBV5-4 and TRBJ1-1, with D perhaps matching TRBD1 (5 bases). The CDR3 sequence is CASSLGKTEADTEAFF. The CDR3 DNA follows: TGTGCCAGCAGCTTGGGAAAGACAGAGGCCGACACTGAAGCTTTCTTT. The full variable domain, with the rest looked up from reference TRBV5-4 and TRBJ1-1, is ETGVTQSPTHLIKTRGQQVTLRCSSQSGHNTVSWYQQALGQGPQFIFQYYREEENGRGNFPPRFSGLQFPNYSSELNVNALELDDSALYLCASSLGKTEADTEAFFGQGTRLTVV.